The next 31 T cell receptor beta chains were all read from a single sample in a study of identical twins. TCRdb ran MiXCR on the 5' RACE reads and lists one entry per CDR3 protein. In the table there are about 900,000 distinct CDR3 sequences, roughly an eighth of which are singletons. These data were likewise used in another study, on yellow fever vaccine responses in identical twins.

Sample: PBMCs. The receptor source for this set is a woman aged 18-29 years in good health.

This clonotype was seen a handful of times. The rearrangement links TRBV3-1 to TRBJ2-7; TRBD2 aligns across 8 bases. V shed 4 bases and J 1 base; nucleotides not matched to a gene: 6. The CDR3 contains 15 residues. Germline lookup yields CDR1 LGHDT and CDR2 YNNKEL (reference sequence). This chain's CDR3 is CASSRERGFSYEQYF. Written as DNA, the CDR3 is TGTGCCAGCAGCCGGGAGCGGGGGTTTTCCTACGAGCAGTACTTC.

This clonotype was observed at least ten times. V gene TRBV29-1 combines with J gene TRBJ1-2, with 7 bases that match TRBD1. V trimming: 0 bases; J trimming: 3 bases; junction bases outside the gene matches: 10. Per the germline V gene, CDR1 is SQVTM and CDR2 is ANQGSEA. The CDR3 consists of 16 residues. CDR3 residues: CSVEDTSFGTDYGYTF. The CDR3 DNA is TGCAGCGTTGAAGATACTAGTTTTGGGACAGACTATGGCTACACCTTC. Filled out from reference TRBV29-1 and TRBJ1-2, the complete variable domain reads SAVISQKPSRDICQRGTSLTIQCQVDSQVTMMFWYRQQPGQSLTLIATANQGSEATYESGFVIDKFPISRPNLTFSTLTVSNMSPEDSSIYLCSVEDTSFGTDYGYTFGSGTRLTVV.

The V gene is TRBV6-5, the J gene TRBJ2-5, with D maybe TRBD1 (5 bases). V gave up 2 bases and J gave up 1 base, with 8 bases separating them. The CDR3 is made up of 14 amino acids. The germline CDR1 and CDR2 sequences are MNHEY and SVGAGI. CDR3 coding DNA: TGTGCCAGCAGTTACAATGGGGCCCAAGAGACCCAGTACTTC. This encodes CASSYNGAQETQYF.

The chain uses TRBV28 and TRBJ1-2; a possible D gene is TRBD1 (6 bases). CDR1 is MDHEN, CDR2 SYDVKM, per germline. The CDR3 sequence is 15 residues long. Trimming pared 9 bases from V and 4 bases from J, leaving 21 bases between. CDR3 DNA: TGTGCCAGTTGGCCGCGAGGACAGAAAGGCTATGGCTACACCTTC. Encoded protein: CASWPRGQKGYGYTF.

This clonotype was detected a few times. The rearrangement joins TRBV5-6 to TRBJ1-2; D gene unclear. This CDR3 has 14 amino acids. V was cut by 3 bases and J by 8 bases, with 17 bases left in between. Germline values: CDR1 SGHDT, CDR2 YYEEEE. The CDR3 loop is CASSSLDGSRGYTF. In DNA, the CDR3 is TGTGCCAGCAGCTCCCTGGACGGATCGCGGGGCTACACCTTC. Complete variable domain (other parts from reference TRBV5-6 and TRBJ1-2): DAGVTQSPTHLIKTRGQQVTLRCSPKSGHDTVSWYQQALGQGPQFIFQYYEEEERQRGNFPDRFSGHQFPNYSSELNVNALLLGDSALYLCASSSLDGSRGYTFGSGTRLTVV.

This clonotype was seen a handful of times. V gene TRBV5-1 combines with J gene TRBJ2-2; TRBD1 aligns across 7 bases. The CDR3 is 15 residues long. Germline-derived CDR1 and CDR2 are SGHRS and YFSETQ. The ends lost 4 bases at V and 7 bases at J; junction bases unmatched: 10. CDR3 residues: CASSPPTGVDGELFF. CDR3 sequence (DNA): TGCGCCAGCAGCCCGCCTACAGGGGTCGACGGGGAGCTGTTTTTT. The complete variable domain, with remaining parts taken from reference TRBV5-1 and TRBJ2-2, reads KAGVTQTPRYLIKTRGQQVTLSCSPISGHRSVSWYQQTPGQGLQFLFEYFSETQRNKGNFPGRFSGRQFSNSRSEMNVSTLELGDSALYLCASSPPTGVDGELFFGEGSRLTVL.

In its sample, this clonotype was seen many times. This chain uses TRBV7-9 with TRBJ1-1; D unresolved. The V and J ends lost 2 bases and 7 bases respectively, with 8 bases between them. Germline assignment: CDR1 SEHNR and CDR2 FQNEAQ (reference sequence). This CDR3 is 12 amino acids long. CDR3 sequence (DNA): TGTGCCAGCAGCTTATCTGGGAGTGAAGCTTTCTTT. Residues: CASSLSGSEAFF.

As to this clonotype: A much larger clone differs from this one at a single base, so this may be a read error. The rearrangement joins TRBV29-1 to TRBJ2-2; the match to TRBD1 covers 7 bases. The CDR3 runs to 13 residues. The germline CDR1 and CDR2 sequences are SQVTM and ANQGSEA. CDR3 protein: CSVEGQNIGELFF. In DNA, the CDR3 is TGCAGCGTTGAGGGACAGAACATCGGGGAGCTGTTTTTT.

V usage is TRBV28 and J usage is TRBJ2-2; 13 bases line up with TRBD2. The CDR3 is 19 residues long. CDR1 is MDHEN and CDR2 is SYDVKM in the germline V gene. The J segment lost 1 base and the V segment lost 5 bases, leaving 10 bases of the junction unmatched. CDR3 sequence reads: CASSPKTSGGQENTGELFF. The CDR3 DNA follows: TGTGCCAGCAGTCCGAAGACTAGCGGGGGGCAAGAGAACACCGGGGAGCTGTTTTTT.

CDR3 in amino acids: CASSHAAEQPQHF. The DNA for the CDR3 is TGCGCCAGCAGCCATGCAGCGGAACAGCCCCAGCATTTT. The genes are TRBV10-1 and TRBJ1-5, with D unresolved. The V gene lost 6 bases and the J gene lost 7 bases, with 13 bases spanning the gap. The CDR3 sequence is 13 residues long. The germline gives CDR1 WNHNN, CDR2 SYGVQD (reference sequence).

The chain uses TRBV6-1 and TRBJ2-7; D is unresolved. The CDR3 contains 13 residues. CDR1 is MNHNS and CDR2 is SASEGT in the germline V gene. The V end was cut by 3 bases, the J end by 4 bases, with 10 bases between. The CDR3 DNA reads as TGTGCCAGCAGTGAGTGGCCCGGGTACGAGCAGTACGTC. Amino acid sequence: CASSEWPGYEQYV.

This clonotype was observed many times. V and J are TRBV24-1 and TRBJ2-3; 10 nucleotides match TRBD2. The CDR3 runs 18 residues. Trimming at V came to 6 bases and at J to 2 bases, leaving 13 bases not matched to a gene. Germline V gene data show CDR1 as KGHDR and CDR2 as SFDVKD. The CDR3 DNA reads TGTGCCACCAGTCGTCCCGTTCCAGGACTAGCGGACACAGATACGCAGTATTTT. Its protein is CATSRPVPGLADTDTQYF.

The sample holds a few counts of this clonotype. The CDR3 loop is CASRPKGGRGETQYF. Written as DNA, the CDR3 is TGTGCCAGCAGGCCAAAAGGGGGAAGGGGAGAGACCCAGTACTTC. V is TRBV12-3 or TRBV12-4 and J is TRBJ2-5; a possible D gene is TRBD1 (6 bases). V was shortened by 6 bases and J by 4 bases, with 18 bases between the two germline ends. This CDR3 contains 15 residues.

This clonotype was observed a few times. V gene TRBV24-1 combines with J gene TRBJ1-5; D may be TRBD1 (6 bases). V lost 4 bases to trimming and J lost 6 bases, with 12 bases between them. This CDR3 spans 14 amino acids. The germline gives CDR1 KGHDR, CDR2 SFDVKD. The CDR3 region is CATSDPTGSQPQHF. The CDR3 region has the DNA TGTGCCACCAGTGACCCGACAGGTAGTCAGCCCCAGCATTTT.

DNA of the CDR3: TGCAGTGCTAGGAACGCTTGGGGCAGGGGGCGAAGCAATCAGCCCCAGCATTTT. This gives the protein CSARNAWGRGRSNQPQHF. The chain recombines TRBV20-1 with TRBJ1-5; 8 nucleotides line up with TRBD1. Per the germline V gene, CDR1 is DFQATT and CDR2 is SNEGSKA (reference sequence). V shed 3 bases and J 1 base; nucleotides not matched to a gene: 14. The CDR3 covers 18 residues.

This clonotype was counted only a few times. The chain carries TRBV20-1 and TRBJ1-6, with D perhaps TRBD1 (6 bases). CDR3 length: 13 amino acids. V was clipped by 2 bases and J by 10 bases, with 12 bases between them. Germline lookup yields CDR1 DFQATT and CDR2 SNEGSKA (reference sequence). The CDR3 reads CSARKGEDSPLHF. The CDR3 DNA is TGCAGTGCTAGAAAGGGGGAGGACTCACCCCTCCACTTT.

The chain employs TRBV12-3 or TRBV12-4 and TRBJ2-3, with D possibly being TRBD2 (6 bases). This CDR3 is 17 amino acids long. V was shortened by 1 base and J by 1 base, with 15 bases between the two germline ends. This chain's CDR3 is CASSLGQAGVGTDTQYF. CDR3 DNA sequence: TGTGCCAGCAGTTTAGGTCAAGCGGGTGTGGGCACAGATACGCAGTATTTT.

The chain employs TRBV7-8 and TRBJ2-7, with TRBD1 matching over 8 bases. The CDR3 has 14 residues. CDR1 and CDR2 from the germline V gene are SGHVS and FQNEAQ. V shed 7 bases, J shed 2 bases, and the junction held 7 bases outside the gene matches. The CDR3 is CASTLGQVTYEQYF. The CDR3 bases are TGTGCCAGCACCCTGGGACAGGTAACCTACGAGCAGTACTTC.

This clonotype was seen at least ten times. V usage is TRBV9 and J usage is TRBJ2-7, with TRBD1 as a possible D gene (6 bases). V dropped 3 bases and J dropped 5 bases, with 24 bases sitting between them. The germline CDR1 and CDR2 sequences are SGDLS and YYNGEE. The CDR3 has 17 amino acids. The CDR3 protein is CASSGCPEQGSGDEQYV. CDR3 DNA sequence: TGTGCCAGCAGCGGATGTCCCGAACAGGGTAGTGGAGACGAGCAGTACGTC.

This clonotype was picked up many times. The CDR3 region is CASSLAASPGTGSTGELFF. The CDR3 bases are TGTGCCAGCAGCTTAGCAGCCTCCCCCGGGACAGGGAGCACCGGGGAGCTGTTTTTT. J is TRBJ2-2 and V is TRBV7-8; TRBD1 agrees at 9 bases. Looked up from germline, CDR1 is SGHVS and CDR2 is FQNEAQ. The junction had 12 bases not matched to a gene; V was cut back by 0 bases and J by 4 bases. The CDR3 is made up of 19 amino acids.

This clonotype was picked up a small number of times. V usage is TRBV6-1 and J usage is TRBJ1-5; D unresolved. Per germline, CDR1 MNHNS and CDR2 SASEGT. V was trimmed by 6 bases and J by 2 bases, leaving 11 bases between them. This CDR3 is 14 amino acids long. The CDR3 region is CASRPLGGNQPQHF. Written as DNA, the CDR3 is TGTGCCAGCAGGCCATTGGGAGGCAATCAGCCCCAGCATTTT.

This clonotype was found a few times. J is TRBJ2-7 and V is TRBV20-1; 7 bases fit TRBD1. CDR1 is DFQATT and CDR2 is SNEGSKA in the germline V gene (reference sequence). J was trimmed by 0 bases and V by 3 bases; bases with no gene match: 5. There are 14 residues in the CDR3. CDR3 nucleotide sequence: TGCAGTGCTAGTTTGACAGGGCCCTCCTACGAGCAGTACGTC. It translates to CSASLTGPSYEQYV.

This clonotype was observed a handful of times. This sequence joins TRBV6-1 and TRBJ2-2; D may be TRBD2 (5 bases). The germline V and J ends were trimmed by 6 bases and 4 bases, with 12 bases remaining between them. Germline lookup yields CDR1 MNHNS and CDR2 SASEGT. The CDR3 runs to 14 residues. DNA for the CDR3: TGTGCCAGCAGGAAAAGTACTAGCACCGGGGAGCTGTTTTTT. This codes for CASRKSTSTGELFF.

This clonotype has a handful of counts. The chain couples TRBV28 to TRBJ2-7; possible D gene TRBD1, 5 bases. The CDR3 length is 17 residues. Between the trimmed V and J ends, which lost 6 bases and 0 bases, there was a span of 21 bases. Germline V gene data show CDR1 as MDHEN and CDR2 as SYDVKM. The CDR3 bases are TGTGCCAGCAGCCCACGGCATCGACAGATCCTCTCCTACGAGCAGTACTTC. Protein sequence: CASSPRHRQILSYEQYF.

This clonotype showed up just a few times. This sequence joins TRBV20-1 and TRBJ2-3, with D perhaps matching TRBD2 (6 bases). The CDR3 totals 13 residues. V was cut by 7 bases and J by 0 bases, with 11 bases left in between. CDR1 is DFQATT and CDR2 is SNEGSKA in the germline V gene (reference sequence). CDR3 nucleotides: TGCAGTGGTACGGCGGGAAGCACAGATACGCAGTATTTT. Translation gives CSGTAGSTDTQYF.

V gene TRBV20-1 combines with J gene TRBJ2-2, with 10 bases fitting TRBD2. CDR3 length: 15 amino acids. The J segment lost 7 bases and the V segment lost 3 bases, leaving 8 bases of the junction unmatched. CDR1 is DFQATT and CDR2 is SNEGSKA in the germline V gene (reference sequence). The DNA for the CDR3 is TGCAGTGCTAGTCGTAGCGGGGGGATTATCGGGGAGCTGTTTTTT. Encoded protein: CSASRSGGIIGELFF.

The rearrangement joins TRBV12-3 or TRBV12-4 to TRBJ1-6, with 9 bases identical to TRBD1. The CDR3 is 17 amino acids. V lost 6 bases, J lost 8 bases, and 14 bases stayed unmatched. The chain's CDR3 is CASSLLPGQGIDSPLHF. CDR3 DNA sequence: TGTGCCAGCAGCCTACTCCCGGGACAGGGTATTGATTCACCCCTCCACTTT.

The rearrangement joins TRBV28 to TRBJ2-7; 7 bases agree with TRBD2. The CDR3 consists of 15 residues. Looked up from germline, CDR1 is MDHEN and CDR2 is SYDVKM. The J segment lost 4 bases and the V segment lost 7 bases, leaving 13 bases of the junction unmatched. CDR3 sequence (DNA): TGTGCCAGCACCCCGAGTGGGGGAGGGCCGTACGAGCAGTACTTC. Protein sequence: CASTPSGGGPYEQYF.

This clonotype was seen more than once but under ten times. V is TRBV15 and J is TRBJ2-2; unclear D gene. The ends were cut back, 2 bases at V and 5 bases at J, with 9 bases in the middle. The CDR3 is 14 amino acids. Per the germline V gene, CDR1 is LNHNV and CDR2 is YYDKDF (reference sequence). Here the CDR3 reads CATSRTDRTGELFF. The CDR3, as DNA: TGTGCCACCAGCAGAACCGACCGAACCGGGGAGCTGTTTTTT.

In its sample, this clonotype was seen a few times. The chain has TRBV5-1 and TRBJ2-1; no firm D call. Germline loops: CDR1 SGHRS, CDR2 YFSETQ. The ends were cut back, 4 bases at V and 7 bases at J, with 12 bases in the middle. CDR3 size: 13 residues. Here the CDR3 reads CASSRTDGNEQFF. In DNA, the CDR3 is TGCGCCAGCAGCCGGACCGATGGTAATGAGCAGTTCTTC.

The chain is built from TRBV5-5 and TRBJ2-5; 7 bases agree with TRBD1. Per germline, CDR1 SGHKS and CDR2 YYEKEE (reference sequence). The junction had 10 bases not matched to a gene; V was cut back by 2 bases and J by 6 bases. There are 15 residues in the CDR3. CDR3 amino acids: CASSFGTVITKTQYF. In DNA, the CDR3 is TGTGCCAGCAGCTTCGGGACAGTTATCACCAAGACCCAGTACTTC.